The 28 T cell receptor beta chains below come from one sample, sequenced in a study of T-cell memory formation after mild COVID-19. TCRdb recomputed calls from the 5' RACE reads with MiXCR, one row per CDR3 protein. In the table there are around 200,000 distinct CDR3 sequences, around 25% of which are singletons. The sequenced sample consisted of PBMCs or a T cell subset sorted from them (not recorded which). Receptor source: an adult woman who had mild COVID-19 (a few samples of this study predate the infection). Cell type and time point are not known.

The genes are TRBV5-1 and TRBJ2-3, with 8 bases matching TRBD2. Germline values: CDR1 SGHRS, CDR2 YFSETQ. The CDR3 spans 17 residues. V gave up 0 bases and J gave up 2 bases; unmatched junction bases: 8. DNA for the CDR3: TGCGCCAGCAGCTTGGATGGGACTAGTGATCCCACAGATACGCAGTATTTT. Translated: CASSLDGTSDPTDTQYF.

The chain has TRBV11-2 and TRBJ1-2; D gene unclear. The CDR3 is made up of 14 amino acids. Trimming cost V 3 bases and J 2 bases, with 10 bases left between them. Per the germline V gene, CDR1 is SGHAT and CDR2 is FQNNGV. Here the CDR3 reads CASSFTGGNYGYTF. CDR3 coding DNA: TGTGCCAGCAGCTTCACCGGAGGAAACTATGGCTACACCTTC.

This clonotype appeared a few times. The chain joins TRBV20-1 to TRBJ2-7, with a tentative D call TRBD1 (5 bases). V was cut by 6 bases and J by 1 base, with 16 bases left in between. The germline CDR1 and CDR2 sequences are DFQATT and SNEGSKA (reference sequence). The CDR3 contains 14 residues. The CDR3 DNA is TGCAGTGCAGCAACAGGTGCCCATTCCTACGAGCAGTACTTC. Translation gives CSAATGAHSYEQYF.

This clonotype was detected only a few times. The CDR3 DNA is TGCGCCAGCAGCCAATCGGGACCCTCTACAGATACGCAGTATTTT. It is translated as CASSQSGPSTDTQYF. The chain couples TRBV5-1 to TRBJ2-3; either TRBD1 or TRBD2 may fit D (5 bases each). The CDR3 totals 15 residues. Trimming took off 4 bases at V and 3 bases at J, with 15 bases between the two ends. CDR1 SGHRS and CDR2 YFSETQ come from the germline V gene. Combining the CDR3 with reference TRBV5-1 and TRBJ2-3 gives the whole variable domain KAGVTQTPRYLIKTRGQQVTLSCSPISGHRSVSWYQQTPGQGLQFLFEYFSETQRNKGNFPGRFSGRQFSNSRSEMNVSTLELGDSALYLCASSQSGPSTDTQYFGPGTRLTVL.

This clonotype was found a few times. The chain employs TRBV9 and TRBJ1-1; the match to TRBD1 covers 7 bases. This CDR3 region has 15 residues. CDR1 and CDR2 from the germline V gene are SGDLS and YYNGEE. With 0 bases clipped from V and 5 bases from J, the junction kept 7 bases outside the gene matches. CDR3 bases: TGTGCCAGCAGCGTAGGCGGTACAGGGGAAACTGAAGCTTTCTTT. Its translation: CASSVGGTGETEAFF.

The chain's CDR3 is CASSLVFTNTGELFF. CDR3 in DNA: TGTGCCAGCAGCTTAGTGTTTACGAACACCGGGGAGCTGTTTTTT. This chain links TRBV7-2 with TRBJ2-2, with D unclear. In germline, CDR1 is SGHTA, CDR2 FQGNSA. The CDR3 contains 15 residues. Trimming took 1 base from V and 0 from J, leaving 6 bases between them.

The chain combines TRBV9 with TRBJ1-2; D call uncertain. Trimming stripped 0 bases from V and 3 bases from J, with 6 bases between. The CDR3 is made up of 13 amino acids. In germline, CDR1 is SGDLS, CDR2 YYNGEE. Written as DNA, the CDR3 is TGTGCCAGCAGCGTAGACAGCTACTATGGCTACACCTTC. This encodes CASSVDSYYGYTF. Full variable domain (rest looked up from reference TRBV9 and TRBJ1-2): DSGVTQTPKHLITATGQRVTLRCSPRSGDLSVYWYQQSLDQGLQFLIQYYNGEERAKGNILERFSAQQFPDLHSELNLSSLELGDSALYFCASSVDSYYGYTFGSGTRLTVV.

The CDR3 loop is CSARDPRAGGRTDTQYF. CDR3 coding DNA: TGCAGTGCTAGAGATCCCCGGGCGGGGGGTCGCACAGATACGCAGTATTTT. The chain employs TRBV20-1 and TRBJ2-3, with 8 bases lining up with TRBD2. CDR1 and CDR2 (germline): DFQATT, SNEGSKA (reference sequence). The V and J ends lost 0 bases and 1 base, in that order; junction bases with no gene match: 9. The CDR3 loop spans 17 amino acids.

This chain links TRBV20-1 with TRBJ2-5; weak D call: TRBD1 (5 bases). The CDR3 sequence is 13 residues long. Germline V gene sequence: CDR1 DFQATT, CDR2 SNEGSKA (reference sequence). The ends were cut back, 0 bases at V and 3 bases at J, with 8 bases in the middle. The CDR3 here is CSARDQGKETQYF. The CDR3 region has the DNA TGCAGTGCTAGAGATCAGGGTAAAGAGACCCAGTACTTC.

This clonotype turned up a few times. This sequence joins TRBV4-1 and TRBJ2-7, with D perhaps given as TRBD1 or TRBD2 (5 bases each). Per germline, CDR1 MGHRA and CDR2 YSYEKL. The CDR3 runs to 16 residues. Trimming took 0 bases from V and 2 from J, leaving 14 bases between them. In nucleotides, the CDR3 is TGCGCCAGCAGCCAAGATCGGGCAGGGACCCCCTACGAGCAGTACTTC. Translating it yields CASSQDRAGTPYEQYF.

This clonotype has a handful of counts. The CDR3 region has the DNA TGTGCCATCAGTGCCGATGCCGGGAGTGAAGCTTTCTTT. It specifies CAISADAGSEAFF. The genes are TRBV10-3 and TRBJ1-1; D uncertain. The CDR3 is 13 amino acids. CDR1 and CDR2 from the germline V gene are ENHRY and SYGVKD. The ends were cut back, 4 bases at V and 7 bases at J, with 13 bases in the middle.

The genes are TRBV11-2 and TRBJ2-7; 9 positions agree with TRBD1. Trimming cost V 5 bases and J 6 bases; bases outside gene matches: 8. From germline, CDR1 is SGHAT and CDR2 FQNNGV. The CDR3 covers 14 residues. As DNA, the CDR3 is TGTGCCAGCAGCATCGGGACAGGGACGGCCGAGCAGTACTTC. Its translation: CASSIGTGTAEQYF.

The chain couples TRBV12-3 or TRBV12-4 to TRBJ2-1, with 10 bases aligning to TRBD2. Germline trimming cut 3 bases from V and 0 bases from J; bases unmatched to any gene: 11. The CDR3 consists of 19 residues. The CDR3 region has the DNA TGTGCCAGCAGTTTCGTTACCCGCCTAGCGGGAGACTCCTACAATGAGCAGTTCTTC. Translating gives CASSFVTRLAGDSYNEQFF.

In this sample, this clonotype turned up a few times. The rearrangement links TRBV4-1 to TRBJ2-1; TRBD2 aligns across 14 bases. Trimming cost V 4 bases and J 10 bases; bases outside gene matches: 6. Germline V gives CDR1 MGHRA, CDR2 YSYEKL. CDR3 length: 15 amino acids. The CDR3 DNA sequence: TGCGCCAGCAGCCTGGGGACTAGCGGGAGTATGGAGCAGTTCTTC. It codes for CASSLGTSGSMEQFF.

Here the CDR3 reads CASSQENQGNTEAFF. CDR3 coding DNA: TGCGCCAGCAGCCAGGAGAACCAAGGGAACACTGAAGCTTTCTTT. The chain carries TRBV4-3 and TRBJ1-1; D not resolved. V lost 3 bases to trimming and J lost 1 base, with 12 bases between them. The CDR3 length is 15 residues. Per the germline V gene, CDR1 is LGHNA and CDR2 is YSLEER.

In nucleotides, the CDR3 is TGCGCCAGCGGGGAGATACAGAACAATCAGCCCCAGCATTTT. Its protein is CASGEIQNNQPQHF. The chain couples TRBV10-2 to TRBJ1-5; no clear D gene. The CDR3 is made up of 14 amino acids. CDR1 WSHSY and CDR2 SAAADI come from the germline V gene. V lost 8 bases and J 3 bases, leaving 14 bases between the germline ends.

This clonotype showed up just a few times. The chain uses TRBV29-1 and TRBJ1-1; D gene ambiguous. In germline, CDR1 is SQVTM, CDR2 ANQGSEA. This CDR3 spans 11 amino acids. V dropped 4 bases and J dropped 1 base, with 4 bases sitting between them. CDR3 nucleotide sequence: TGCAGCGTTGGGAGGAACACTGAAGCTTTCTTT. As protein: CSVGRNTEAFF.

CDR3 region: CASSYSGLREAGQTDTQYF. For the CDR3, the DNA is TGTGCCAGCAGTTACTCAGGTCTCCGTGAAGCGGGGCAAACAGATACGCAGTATTTT. V gene TRBV6-5 combines with J gene TRBJ2-3; TRBD2 aligns across 7 bases. Unmatched junction bases numbered 15, after V lost 0 bases and J lost 3 bases. This CDR3 is built from 19 residues. CDR1 and CDR2 (germline): MNHEY, SVGAGI.

The genes are TRBV6-1 and TRBJ1-2, with D uncertain. CDR1 is MNHNS, CDR2 SASEGT, per germline. Trimming shortened V by 0 bases and J by 2 bases, and 7 bases separated the two germline ends. The CDR3 contains 14 residues. The CDR3 nucleotides read TGTGCCAGCAGTGAAGCACGCAGGAACTATGGCTACACCTTC. This encodes CASSEARRNYGYTF.

This clonotype was seen a few times. The chain combines TRBV6-6 with TRBJ2-4; 11 bases are a match to TRBD2. The CDR3 has 17 amino acids. Per germline, CDR1 MNHNY and CDR2 SVGAGI (reference sequence). J lost 2 bases, V lost 2 bases, and 5 bases had no gene match. The CDR3 nucleotides read TGTGCCAGCAGTTACCAACTAGCGGGAGCAACCAAAAACATTCAGTACTTC. It is translated as CASSYQLAGATKNIQYF.

This clonotype was counted only a few times. The V call is TRBV7-2, the J call TRBJ2-3, with no clear D. Germline CDR1 and CDR2: SGHTA and FQGNSA. The CDR3 has 14 amino acids. V was clipped by 5 bases and J by 6 bases, with 15 bases between them. In DNA, the CDR3 is TGTGCCAGCAGCCTTAACCCCCTCTGGGATACGCAGTATTTT. This codes for CASSLNPLWDTQYF.

A few counts support this clonotype. The rearrangement uses TRBV29-1 and TRBJ1-2; D not resolved. V shed 7 bases and J shed 0 bases, with 15 bases lying between them. Germline values: CDR1 SQVTM, CDR2 ANQGSEA. The CDR3 extends over 14 amino acids. CDR3 loop: CSAAAPGTNYGYTF. In DNA form, the CDR3 reads TGCAGCGCAGCGGCCCCAGGAACTAACTATGGCTACACCTTC.

This clonotype was seen ten or more times. J is TRBJ2-7 and V is TRBV14, with a tentative D call TRBD2 (7 bases). V dropped 1 base and J dropped 2 bases, with 12 bases sitting between them. Germline CDR1 and CDR2: SGHDN and FVKESK. The CDR3 spans 15 residues. Here the CDR3 DNA reads TGTGCCAGCAGCCAAGTCCTAGGGGGGGCCTACGAGCAGTACTTC. Amino acids: CASSQVLGGAYEQYF.

Only a few counts were recorded for this clonotype. The chain uses TRBV7-8 and TRBJ2-1, with D perhaps TRBD2 (6 bases). With 5 bases removed from V and 6 bases from J, the gap between germline ends came to 11 bases. The length of the CDR3 is 13 residues. Germline V lookup: CDR1 SGHVS, CDR2 FQNEAQ. CDR3 nucleotide sequence: TGTGCCAGCAGCCCCACGCGGGGCAATGAGCAGTTCTTC. Its translation: CASSPTRGNEQFF.

This clonotype was recorded a few times. CDR3 amino acids: CASIQPGGNTEAFF. Written as DNA, the CDR3 is TGTGCCAGCATCCAACCCGGGGGAAACACTGAAGCTTTCTTT. The rearrangement uses TRBV6-4 and TRBJ1-1; maybe TRBD1 (5 bases). The CDR3 is 14 residues long. V was trimmed by 7 bases and J by 2 bases, leaving 14 bases between them. The germline gives CDR1 MRHNA, CDR2 SNTAGT.

CDR3 residues: CASSLEGWGQNSYEQYF. CDR3 DNA sequence: TGCGCCAGCAGCTTGGAGGGGTGGGGACAGAACTCCTACGAGCAGTACTTC. This sequence joins TRBV5-1 and TRBJ2-7; 7 bases map to TRBD1. This CDR3 has 17 residues. V lost 0 bases, J lost 0 bases, and 9 bases stayed unmatched. Germline loops: CDR1 SGHRS, CDR2 YFSETQ.

The rearrangement links TRBV2 to TRBJ2-1; D remains ambiguous. The CDR3 loop spans 13 amino acids. V was shortened by 10 bases and J by 2 bases, with 12 bases between the two germline ends. Germline V lookup: CDR1 SNHLY, CDR2 FYNNEI. CDR3 loop: CATRTGPYNEQFF. CDR3 nucleotide sequence: TGTGCCACCAGGACGGGCCCCTACAATGAGCAGTTCTTC.

The chain links TRBV7-2 to TRBJ2-1, with D uncertain. This CDR3 contains 12 residues. Germline CDR1 SGHTA, CDR2 FQGNSA. V lost 1 base to trimming and J lost 11 bases, with 9 bases between them. CDR3 sequence reads: CASSLVGLKQFF. In DNA, the CDR3 is TGTGCCAGCAGCTTAGTAGGGCTAAAGCAGTTCTTC.